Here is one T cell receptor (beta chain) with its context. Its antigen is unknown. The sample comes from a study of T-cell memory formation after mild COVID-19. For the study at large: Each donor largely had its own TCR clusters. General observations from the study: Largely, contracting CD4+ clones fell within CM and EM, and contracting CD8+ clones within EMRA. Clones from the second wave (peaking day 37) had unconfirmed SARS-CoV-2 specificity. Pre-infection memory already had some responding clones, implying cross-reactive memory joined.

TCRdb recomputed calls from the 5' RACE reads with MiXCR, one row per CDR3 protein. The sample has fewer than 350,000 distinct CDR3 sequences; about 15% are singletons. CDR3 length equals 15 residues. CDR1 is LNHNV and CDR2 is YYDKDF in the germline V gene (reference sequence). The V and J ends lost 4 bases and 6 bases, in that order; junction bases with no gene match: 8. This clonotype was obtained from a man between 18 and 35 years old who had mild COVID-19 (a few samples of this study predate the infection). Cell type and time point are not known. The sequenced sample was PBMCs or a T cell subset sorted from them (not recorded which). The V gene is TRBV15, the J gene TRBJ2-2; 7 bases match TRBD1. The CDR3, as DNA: TGTGCCACCAGCACCTTTCACAGGGGTGCCGGGGAGCTGTTTTTT. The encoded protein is CATSTFHRGAGELFF.